Below, 20 T cell receptor beta chains from the same sample are listed, as sequenced in a study of regulatory T cells in long-lasting Graves disease. The TCR beta library used iRepertoire HTBI primers with Arm-PCR amplification of CDR3. TCRdb itself ran the multiplex PCR reads through MiXCR, one entry per CDR3 protein. This table has fewer than 650,000 distinct CDR3 sequences, approximately 15% appearing once. As for time point: newly diagnosed GD, antithyroid drugs for less than 3 months. Extracted PBMC RNA gave rise to the TCR library. Separately, the same data were catalogued under a study of T cells in Graves' hyperthyroidism and ophthalmopathy.

Source: peripheral blood mononuclear cells (PBMCs), taken at new diagnosis, from a patient treated with antithyroid drugs. The receptor source for this set is a woman in her twenties or thirties with Graves disease.

This clonotype occurred many times. The V call is TRBV20-1, the J call TRBJ1-5; the match to TRBD1 covers 9 bases. This CDR3 is 15 amino acids long. With 6 bases clipped from V and 2 bases from J, the junction kept 8 bases outside the gene matches. Germline V gene sequence: CDR1 DFQATT, CDR2 SNEGSKA (reference sequence). The CDR3 region is CSAVQGASGNQPQHF. The CDR3 region has the DNA TGCAGTGCGGTACAGGGGGCGAGTGGCAATCAGCCCCAGCATTTT.

V and J are TRBV6-2 or TRBV6-3 and TRBJ1-1; no firm D call. Looked up from germline, CDR1 is MNHEY and CDR2 is SVGEGT. V was shortened by 5 bases and J by 2 bases, with 12 bases between the two germline ends. CDR3 size: 14 residues. The CDR3 DNA sequence: TGTGCCAGCAGTGAAGAGGAGGGAAACACTGAAGCTTTCTTT. Its protein product is CASSEEEGNTEAFF.

This clonotype came up many times. The rearrangement joins TRBV2 to TRBJ2-2, with D possibly TRBD1 on 6 matching bases. With 9 bases removed from V and 5 bases from J, the gap between germline ends came to 19 bases. Per germline, CDR1 SNHLY and CDR2 FYNNEI. This CDR3 comprises 15 residues. CDR3 loop: CASIRDRMGTGELFF. The CDR3 DNA is TGTGCCAGTATACGAGACAGGATGGGTACCGGGGAGCTGTTTTTT. The whole variable domain, remainder taken from reference TRBV2 and TRBJ2-2, is EPEVTQTPSHQVTQMGQEVILRCVPISNHLYFYWYRQILGQKVEFLVSFYNNEISEKSEIFDDQFSVERPDGSNFTLKIRSTKLEDSAMYFCASIRDRMGTGELFFGEGSRLTVL.

In its sample, this clonotype was seen a few times. The chain recombines TRBV6-1 with TRBJ1-1; D is uncertain. This CDR3 spans 15 amino acids. V gave up 3 bases and J gave up 3 bases, with 14 bases separating them. Germline loops: CDR1 MNHNS, CDR2 SASEGT. CDR3 in amino acids: CASSEMTAGDTEAFF. The CDR3 DNA reads TGTGCCAGCAGTGAGATGACGGCGGGAGACACTGAAGCTTTCTTT.

Notes on this clonotype: This could be a read error, since a much larger clone is one nucleotide away. In DNA, the CDR3 is TGCAGTGCTAAACAGGGGTTTAATGAAAAACTGCTTTTT. It codes for CSAKQGFNEKLLF. The rearrangement uses TRBV20-1 and TRBJ1-4, with TRBD1 matching over 7 bases. The germline gives CDR1 DFQATT, CDR2 SNEGSKA (reference sequence). CDR3 length: 13 residues.

To note about this clonotype: A read error may be the cause here, since a much bigger clone is one base away. CDR3: CASSDRGSGTNVLTF. CDR3 nucleotides: TGTGCCAGCAGCGACAGGGGCTCTGGGACCAACGTCCTGACTTTC. The chain joins TRBV2 to TRBJ2-6, with 8 bases aligning to TRBD1. The V gene's germline CDR1 is SNHLY and CDR2 FYNNEI. There are 15 residues in the CDR3. Drawing the rest from reference TRBV2 and TRBJ2-6, the complete variable domain is EPEVTQTPSHQVTQMGQEVILRCVPISNHLYFYWYRQILGQKVEFLVSFYNNEISEKSEIFDDQFSVERPDGSNFTLKIRSTKLEDSAMYFCASSDRGSGTNVLTFGAGSRLTVL.

The chain combines TRBV18 with TRBJ2-1; 10 nucleotides line up with TRBD2. Germline V gene sequence: CDR1 KGHSH, CDR2 LQKENI. The V segment lost 8 bases and the J segment 9 bases; nucleotides outside the gene matches: 7. This CDR3 is 13 amino acids long. DNA for the CDR3: TGTGCCAGCCTAGCGGGAGTTCAGGGTGAGCAGTTCTTC. It encodes CASLAGVQGEQFF.

This clonotype was observed many times. The chain combines TRBV2 with TRBJ1-5, with D unresolved. This CDR3 contains 13 residues. The V gene's germline CDR1 is SNHLY and CDR2 FYNNEI. The V and J ends lost 3 bases and 3 bases respectively, with 6 bases between them. The CDR3 spells CASSDEPNQPQHF. The DNA for the CDR3 is TGTGCCAGCAGTGACGAGCCCAATCAGCCCCAGCATTTT. The entire variable domain, with the rest obtained from reference TRBV2 and TRBJ1-5, is as follows: EPEVTQTPSHQVTQMGQEVILRCVPISNHLYFYWYRQILGQKVEFLVSFYNNEISEKSEIFDDQFSVERPDGSNFTLKIRSTKLEDSAMYFCASSDEPNQPQHFGDGTRLSIL.

The chain has TRBV4-1 and TRBJ2-7, with D uncertain. The length of the CDR3 is 13 residues. Germline CDR1 reads MGHRA; CDR2 reads YSYEKL. With 2 bases removed from V and 5 bases from J, the gap between germline ends came to 10 bases. The CDR3 sequence is CASSQKGWDEQYF. CDR3 nucleotides: TGCGCCAGCAGCCAAAAGGGCTGGGACGAGCAGTACTTC.

This clonotype was counted between two and nine times. The genes are TRBV7-9 and TRBJ2-1; 12 nucleotides align to TRBD2. The germline CDR1 and CDR2 sequences are SEHNR and FQNEAQ (reference sequence). V gave up 3 bases and J gave up 8 bases; unmatched junction bases: 8. This CDR3 is 16 amino acids long. The CDR3 DNA follows: TGTGCCAGCAGCTTTGGGCTAGCGGGAGGGCCGGATGAGCAGTTCTTC. This encodes CASSFGLAGGPDEQFF.

This clonotype was observed many times. The chain combines TRBV6-5 with TRBJ2-7; 7 nucleotides align to TRBD2. The germline V gene has CDR1 MNHEY and CDR2 SVGAGI. The CDR3 has 15 residues. Trimming removed 4 bases from V and 3 bases from J; junction bases left unmatched: 9. The DNA of the CDR3 is TGTGCCAGCAGTTCCGACCTAGCGGAATTCTACGAGCAGTACTTC. This translates into CASSSDLAEFYEQYF.

This clonotype was found many times. The chain combines TRBV20-1 with TRBJ2-7, with a tentative D call TRBD2 (6 bases). The ends were cut back, 6 bases at V and 0 bases at J, with 15 bases in the middle. Germline assignment: CDR1 DFQATT and CDR2 SNEGSKA (reference sequence). The CDR3 has 14 residues. CDR3 amino acids: CSAPRDGSSYEQYF. The CDR3 DNA reads as TGCAGTGCGCCCCGGGACGGGAGCTCCTACGAGCAGTACTTC.

This chain joins TRBV27 and TRBJ2-7; perhaps TRBD2 as D (7 bases). V was clipped by 3 bases and J by 2 bases, with 17 bases between them. Germline-derived CDR1 and CDR2 are MNHEY and SMNVEV (reference sequence). The CDR3 is 16 amino acids. The DNA of the CDR3 is TGTGCCAGCAGTTTTGGGGGCCTAGCGGATACCTACGAGCAGTACTTC. Protein: CASSFGGLADTYEQYF.

The genes are TRBV5-1 and TRBJ2-7, with no clear D. The V end lost 1 base, the J end lost 2 bases, and 7 bases lay between the germline ends. The CDR3 has 13 residues. The germline gives CDR1 SGHRS, CDR2 YFSETQ. CDR3 residues: CASSLSTTYEQYF. In nucleotides, the CDR3 is TGCGCCAGCAGCTTGTCGACCACCTACGAGCAGTACTTC.

This clonotype came up many times. The chain couples TRBV5-5 to TRBJ2-3; D may be TRBD1 (5 bases). The V end was cut by 2 bases, the J end by 4 bases, with 11 bases between. Germline V gene sequence: CDR1 SGHKS, CDR2 YYEKEE (reference sequence). The CDR3 runs 14 residues. The CDR3 region is CASSFAREADTQYF. The CDR3 DNA reads as TGTGCCAGCAGCTTCGCCAGGGAAGCAGATACGCAGTATTTT.

The genes are TRBV4-2 and TRBJ2-3, with 11 bases lining up with TRBD2. Trimming removed 0 bases from V and 5 bases from J; junction bases left unmatched: 4. Per the germline V gene, CDR1 is LGHNA and CDR2 is YNFKEQ. The CDR3 runs to 16 residues. The CDR3 reads CASSQEIGLAGDTQYF. CDR3 in DNA: TGTGCCAGCAGCCAAGAAATAGGACTAGCGGGAGATACGCAGTATTTT.

This sequence joins TRBV7-3 and TRBJ2-6; the D gene is possibly TRBD2 (5 bases). CDR3 length equals 16 residues. Germline assignment: CDR1 SGHTA and CDR2 FQGTGA. The V gene lost 0 bases and the J gene lost 2 bases, with 8 bases spanning the gap. CDR3 loop: CASSLTPGTGANVLTF. CDR3 DNA: TGTGCCAGCAGCTTAACCCCGGGAACTGGGGCCAACGTCCTGACTTTC.

This clonotype was recorded many times. The CDR3 nucleotides are TGTGCCAGCAGCCGGTCACTCGGGACAGGGCGCCATGAAGCTTTCTTT. This encodes CASSRSLGTGRHEAFF. The gene calls are TRBV3-1 and TRBJ1-1, with 9 bases aligning to TRBD1. The germline gives CDR1 LGHDT, CDR2 YNNKEL (reference sequence). Trimming cost V 4 bases and J 7 bases; bases outside gene matches: 13. This CDR3 has 16 residues.

This clonotype has a handful of counts. The chain recombines TRBV28 with TRBJ2-7, with 9 bases identical to TRBD2. Germline V gene data show CDR1 as MDHEN and CDR2 as SYDVKM. The J segment lost 3 bases and the V segment lost 6 bases, leaving 6 bases of the junction unmatched. CDR3 length: 14 residues. The DNA of the CDR3 is TGTGCCAGCAGCCTAGCGGGGAAGAACTACGAGCAGTACTTC. Translated, it gives CASSLAGKNYEQYF. The full variable domain, completed using reference TRBV28 and TRBJ2-7, is DVKVTQSSRYLVKRTGEKVFLECVQDMDHENMFWYRQDPGLGLRLIYFSYDVKMKEKGDIPEGYSVSREKKERFSLILESASTNQTSMYLCASSLAGKNYEQYFGPGTRLTVT.

The sample holds many counts of this clonotype. V and J are TRBV2 and TRBJ2-7, with a weak D call TRBD2 (6 bases). Trimming removed 7 bases from V and 0 bases from J, with 7 bases in between. The CDR3 has 12 amino acids. CDR1 is SNHLY, CDR2 FYNNEI, per germline. CDR3 loop: CASKEGSYEQYF. The CDR3 nucleotides are TGTGCCAGCAAGGAGGGCTCCTACGAGCAGTACTTC.